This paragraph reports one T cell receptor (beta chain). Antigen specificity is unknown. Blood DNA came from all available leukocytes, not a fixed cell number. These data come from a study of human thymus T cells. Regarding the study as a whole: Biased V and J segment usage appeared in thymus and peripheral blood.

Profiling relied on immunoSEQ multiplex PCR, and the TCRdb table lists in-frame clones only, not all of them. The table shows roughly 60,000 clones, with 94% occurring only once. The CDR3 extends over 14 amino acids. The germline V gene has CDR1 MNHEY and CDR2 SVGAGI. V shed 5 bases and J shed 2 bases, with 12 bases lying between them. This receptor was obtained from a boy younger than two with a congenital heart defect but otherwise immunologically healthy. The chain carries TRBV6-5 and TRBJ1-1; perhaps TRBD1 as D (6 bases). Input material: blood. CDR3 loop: CASSLLGGNTEAFF. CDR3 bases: TGTGCCAGCAGTCTTCTCGGGGGCAACACTGAAGCTTTCTTT.